These T cell receptor beta chains were read from a single sample in a study of early T cells in non-severe SARS-CoV-2 infection. TCRdb used MiXCR to reprocess the 5' RACE reads, holding one entry per CDR3 protein. The data show under 45,000 distinct CDR3 sequences, around 9.9% seen once. The sequenced sample was whole blood. The receptors stem from an adult who was a healthcare worker with PCR-confirmed SARS-CoV-2 infection or an uninfected control (not recorded which). CDR3s include the opening cysteine and the closing phenylalanine or tryptophan. The D gene is left open where the match is weak. The size entry is marked missing in some rows and otherwise reads once, few, many or a size class.

D: TRBD1; J: TRBJ1-6; V: TRBV28; size: .; DNA: TGTGCCAGCAGTTTAGGGACAGCCTATAATTCACCCCTCCACTTT; CDR3: CASSLGTAYNSPLHF
D: .; J: TRBJ1-2; V: TRBV2; size: few; DNA: TGTGCCAGCCACAATGGGGTGAACTATGGCTACACCTTC; CDR3: CASHNGVNYGYTF
D: TRBD1; J: TRBJ1-6; V: TRBV20-1; size: few; DNA: TGCAGTGCTAGATACTCGGGACAGGGTAGTTCACCCCTCCACTTT; CDR3: CSARYSGQGSSPLHF
D: .; J: TRBJ2-7; V: TRBV2; size: many; DNA: TGTGCCAGCAGTTTCGGAGGTGCTGGGTCCTACGAGCAGTACTTC; CDR3: CASSFGGAGSYEQYF
D: .; J: TRBJ2-3; V: TRBV24-1; size: few; DNA: TGTGCCACCAGTGAGGGCACAGATACGCAGTATTTT; CDR3: CATSEGTDTQYF
D: .; J: TRBJ1-5; V: TRBV19; size: many; DNA: TGTGCCAGTAGTATAAGCCAGGAAGAGGGTCAGCCCCAGCATTTT; CDR3: CASSISQEEGQPQHF
D: .; J: TRBJ1-4; V: TRBV7-2; size: many; DNA: TGTGCCAGCAGCTTTCGGGGGGCGCGTTATGAAAAACTGTTTTTT; CDR3: CASSFRGARYEKLFF
D: .; J: TRBJ1-2; V: TRBV7-9; size: few; DNA: TGTGCCAGCAGCTTAGTCAGCAGCTATGGCTACACCTTC; CDR3: CASSLVSSYGYTF
D: .; J: TRBJ1-1; V: TRBV11-3; size: many; DNA: TGTGCCAGCAGCTTAGGGCACCCTAACACTGAAGCTTTCTTT; CDR3: CASSLGHPNTEAFF
D: .; J: TRBJ2-7; V: TRBV19; size: many; DNA: TGTGCCAGCCCCGGGACAAATCCCCACGAGCAGTACTTC; CDR3: CASPGTNPHEQYF
D: .; J: TRBJ1-5; V: TRBV20-1; size: few; DNA: TGCAGTGCCACCTCAAGGCAGGGCGGCAATCAGCCCCAGCATTTT; CDR3: CSATSRQGGNQPQHF
D: .; J: TRBJ1-1; V: TRBV18; size: few; DNA: TGTGCCAGCTCACAGTTGAGAGGGAGGGAGCGCGGCACTGAAGCTTTCTTT; CDR3: CASSQLRGRERGTEAFF
D: TRBD1; J: TRBJ1-2; V: TRBV30; size: few; DNA: TGTGCCTGGAGTCCTTTAAAAGGGGGCGTTGGCTACACCTTC; CDR3: CAWSPLKGGVGYTF
D: .; J: TRBJ1-1; V: TRBV12-3/TRBV12-4; size: .; DNA: TGTGCCAGCAGTTTAGGGGTCGACACTGAAGCTTTCTTT; CDR3: CASSLGVDTEAFF
D: .; J: TRBJ2-7; V: TRBV7-2; size: few; DNA: TGTGCCAGCAGCTTCGGGCGGAATCCCCTAGGCGAGCAGTACTTC; CDR3: CASSFGRNPLGEQYF
D: TRBD2; J: TRBJ2-1; V: TRBV7-2; size: few; DNA: TGTGCCAGCAGCTTAGGGGCTAGCGGGGGGACCAATGAGCAGTTCTTC; CDR3: CASSLGASGGTNEQFF
D: .; J: TRBJ2-7; V: TRBV20-1; size: .; DNA: TGCAGTGCCAGGACGGAAAGGGAGCCCTACGAGCAGTACTTC; CDR3: CSARTEREPYEQYF
D: .; J: TRBJ1-6; V: TRBV18; size: few; DNA: TGTGCCAGCTCACCATCCCGCATGTCGCAGGGTTTCTCCTATAATTCACCCCTCCACTTT; CDR3: CASSPSRMSQGFSYNSPLHF
D: .; J: TRBJ2-1; V: TRBV6-5; size: .; DNA: TGTGCCAGCAGGGGGGGAGAATACAATGAGCAGTTCTTC; CDR3: CASRGGEYNEQFF
D: TRBD2; J: TRBJ2-3; V: TRBV7-2; size: medium-sized; DNA: TGTGCCAGCACGAAAAAGATAGCGGGGGGATATGCAGATACGCAGTATTTT; CDR3: CASTKKIAGGYADTQYF
D: .; J: TRBJ2-6; V: TRBV4-3; size: .; DNA: TGCGCCAGCAGCCAATCTCTTGGGGCCAACGTCCTGACTTTC; CDR3: CASSQSLGANVLTF
D: .; J: TRBJ2-7; V: TRBV18; size: few; DNA: TGTGCCAGCTCTCAGGAAGGGTCCTACGAGCAGTACTTC; CDR3: CASSQEGSYEQYF
D: .; J: TRBJ2-3; V: TRBV20-1; size: .; DNA: TGCAGTGCTAGCCTAGGGAAAGTAACCGAAGATACGCAGTATTTT; CDR3: CSASLGKVTEDTQYF
D: TRBD1; J: TRBJ1-1; V: TRBV4-3; size: many; DNA: TGCGCCAGCAGCGAAGCAGGGGGCGATGAAGCTTTCTTT; CDR3: CASSEAGGDEAFF
D: TRBD2; J: TRBJ2-1; V: TRBV11-2; size: many; DNA: TGTGCCAGCAGACCACCCCAGCGGGGGGGCTTCGACAATGAGCAGTTCTTC; CDR3: CASRPPQRGGFDNEQFF
D: .; J: TRBJ1-5; V: TRBV29-1; size: .; DNA: TGCAGCGTTGAATCCCAGGAACCTCACCCGCATCAGCCCCAGCATTTT; CDR3: CSVESQEPHPHQPQHF
D: TRBD2; J: TRBJ2-1; V: TRBV7-2; size: .; DNA: TGTGCCAGCCTTCGTGGGCTAGCGGGGTTCAATGAGCAGTTCTTC; CDR3: CASLRGLAGFNEQFF
D: .; J: TRBJ2-7; V: TRBV7-3; size: many; DNA: TGTGCCAGCAGCTTAACGCTGGGTCACGAGCAGTACTTC; CDR3: CASSLTLGHEQYF
D: TRBD1; J: TRBJ1-1; V: TRBV27; size: many; DNA: TGTGCCAGCAGTTTAAAGGGACAGGGTAGTTCTGAAGCTTTCTTT; CDR3: CASSLKGQGSSEAFF
D: .; J: TRBJ2-1; V: TRBV7-9; size: many; DNA: TGTGCCAGCAGCTCCCGGGACCACTCCTACAATGAGCAGTTCTTC; CDR3: CASSSRDHSYNEQFF
D: .; J: TRBJ2-3; V: TRBV4-3; size: many; DNA: TGCGCCAGCAGCCAAGGAGGACAGAAAGCGACAGATACGCAGTATTTT; CDR3: CASSQGGQKATDTQYF
D: .; J: TRBJ2-2; V: TRBV30; size: .; DNA: TGTGCCTGCCAGGCCTTGGTCGGGGAGCTGTTTTTT; CDR3: CACQALVGELFF
D: .; J: TRBJ2-7; V: TRBV5-1; size: many; DNA: TGCGCCAGCAGTGAGGGGCAGGGAACCTACGAGCAGTACTTC; CDR3: CASSEGQGTYEQYF
D: .; J: TRBJ2-7; V: TRBV29-1; size: .; DNA: TGCAGCGTTGTCGAGGGGTGGGACACGAAGTACTTC; CDR3: CSVVEGWDTKYF
D: .; J: TRBJ1-4; V: TRBV11-3; size: few; DNA: TGTGCCAGCAGCTTAGGCCCAGGGGAAAAACTGTTTTTT; CDR3: CASSLGPGEKLFF
D: .; J: TRBJ2-7; V: TRBV7-6; size: many; DNA: TGTGCCAGCAGCTTGTCCGATTTTTACGAGCAGTACTTC; CDR3: CASSLSDFYEQYF
D: .; J: TRBJ2-2; V: TRBV30; size: few; DNA: TGTGCCTGGCCAGGGGACATGGACACCGGGGAGCTGTTTTTT; CDR3: CAWPGDMDTGELFF
D: TRBD1; J: TRBJ2-7; V: TRBV20-1; size: .; DNA: TGCAGTGCTGTTCGGCATGACAGGGGCTCCTACGAGCAGTACTTC; CDR3: CSAVRHDRGSYEQYF
D: TRBD1; J: TRBJ2-1; V: TRBV11-2; size: few; DNA: TGTGCCAGCAGCAGTACCGGGACAGTCTACAATGAGCAGTTCTTC; CDR3: CASSSTGTVYNEQFF
D: .; J: TRBJ2-5; V: TRBV6-2/TRBV6-3; size: .; DNA: TGTGCCAGCAGTTCTCACGGGACCCAGTGCTTC; CDR3: CASSSHGTQCF
D: TRBD1; J: TRBJ2-7; V: TRBV20-1; size: many; DNA: TGCAGTGCTAGAGTCCGGACAGGCTCCTACGAGCAGTACTTC; CDR3: CSARVRTGSYEQYF
D: .; J: TRBJ2-1; V: TRBV7-2; size: many; DNA: TGTGCCAGCAGCTCCTTCAATGAGCAGTTCTTC; CDR3: CASSSFNEQFF
D: .; J: TRBJ1-2; V: TRBV7-8; size: few; DNA: TGTGCCAGCAGAATAGCGGGTTCCAATGGCTACACCTTC; CDR3: CASRIAGSNGYTF
D: .; J: TRBJ2-3; V: TRBV5-1; size: few; DNA: TGCGCCAGCAGCCCGGGGGGCGGCACAGATACGCAGTATTTT; CDR3: CASSPGGGTDTQYF
D: TRBD1; J: TRBJ1-2; V: TRBV15; size: few; DNA: TGTGCCACCAGCAGAGGACAGGGGGCGATGACCTTCAACTATGGCTACACCTTC; CDR3: CATSRGQGAMTFNYGYTF
D: TRBD2; J: TRBJ2-5; V: TRBV6-5; size: few; DNA: TGTGCCAGCAGTTACCTAGCGGGGGCCCAAGAGACCCAGTACTTC; CDR3: CASSYLAGAQETQYF
D: TRBD2; J: TRBJ2-3; V: TRBV6-6; size: many; DNA: TGTGCCAGCAGTCGGAGCCGACTAGCGGGGGTCGGGGATACGCAGTATTTT; CDR3: CASSRSRLAGVGDTQYF
D: .; J: TRBJ2-7; V: TRBV6-2/TRBV6-3; size: .; DNA: TGTGCCAGCTGCGGTTTTTCCTACGAGCAGTACTTC; CDR3: CASCGFSYEQYF
D: .; J: TRBJ1-5; V: TRBV7-9; size: many; DNA: TGTGCCAGCAGCTTACCCAGGGTAAATAGCAATCAGCCCCAGCATTTT; CDR3: CASSLPRVNSNQPQHF
D: TRBD1; J: TRBJ1-2; V: TRBV18; size: few; DNA: TGTGCCAGCTCACCATGGGACAGGGCGGATGGCTACACCTTC; CDR3: CASSPWDRADGYTF
D: .; J: TRBJ1-1; V: TRBV24-1; size: .; DNA: TGTGCCACCAGTCGAGGGGAGGGGAAAGCTTTCTTT; CDR3: CATSRGEGKAFF
D: .; J: TRBJ1-6; V: TRBV20-1; size: few; DNA: TGCAGTGCCGGCTGGGGGGCGAATTCACCCCTCCACTTT; CDR3: CSAGWGANSPLHF
D: .; J: TRBJ1-2; V: TRBV28; size: many; DNA: TGTGCCAGCAGTTCAGGCTCCGGAAACTATGGCTACACCTTC; CDR3: CASSSGSGNYGYTF
D: TRBD2; J: TRBJ2-1; V: TRBV12-3/TRBV12-4; size: .; DNA: TGTGCCAGCAGTTTAGGGCTAGCGGTCTCCTACAATGAGCAGTTCTTC; CDR3: CASSLGLAVSYNEQFF
D: .; J: TRBJ1-5; V: TRBV6-6; size: few; DNA: TGTGCCAGCAGCCGAGTCGGGCAGCCCCAGCATTTT; CDR3: CASSRVGQPQHF
D: .; J: TRBJ1-3; V: TRBV18; size: few; DNA: TGTGCCAGCTCACCGGACGGCTCTGGAAACACCATATATTTT; CDR3: CASSPDGSGNTIYF
D: .; J: TRBJ1-1; V: TRBV6-4; size: medium-sized; DNA: TGTGCCAGCAGTGTCGAAGGGTTCAGTCGGACTGAAGCTTTCTTT; CDR3: CASSVEGFSRTEAFF
D: TRBD2; J: TRBJ2-5; V: TRBV6-2/TRBV6-3; size: many; DNA: TGTGCCGGGGGACTAGCGGGGCACCAAGAGACCCAGTACTTC; CDR3: CAGGLAGHQETQYF